The rows below give T cell receptor beta chains drawn from one sample of a study of blood T cell repertoires in COVID-19. Measured with immunoSEQ multiplex PCR; TCRdb has only the in-frame clones, and not every one. The sample holds about 250,000 clones; about 90% are singletons and the top ten take over 1.2%. Sequenced material: peripheral blood. The receptors shown here come from an elderly man with acute or convalescent COVID-19. The CDR3 runs from the conserved cysteine through the conserved F or W. A D gene is named only where the DNA matches it firmly. Clone size is not always given. Where it is, it says once, few, many or a class for expanded clones.

TRBV3-1/TRBV3-2	TRBJ2-1	TRBD2	21	-	CASSQIRLGASGQSSYNEQFF	TGTGCCAGCAGCCAAATAAGATTGGGGGCTAGCGGGCAGAGCTCCTACAATGAGCAGTTCTTC
TRBV6-2/TRBV6-3	TRBJ2-6	TRBD1	21	-	CASSYSMGQGTYIDGANVLTF	TGTGCCAGCAGTTACTCGATGGGACAGGGCACCTATATTGATGGGGCCAACGTCCTGACTTTC
TRBV19	TRBJ2-1	TRBD2	17	-	CASSITTTSGGGNEQFF	TGTGCCAGTAGTATAACCACGACTAGCGGGGGGGGAAATGAGCAGTTCTTC
TRBV5-1	TRBJ1-6	-	15	-	CASTDGALDNSPLHF	TGCGCCAGCACCGACGGAGCCCTCGATAATTCACCCCTCCACTTT
TRBV4-3	TRBJ1-1	-	17	-	CASSQDIAGQMNTEAFF	TGCGCCAGCAGCCAAGATATCGCTGGGCAAATGAACACTGAAGCTTTCTTT
TRBV6-5	TRBJ1-5	-	12	-	CAGGSGNQPQHF	TGTGCCGGCGGGAGTGGGAATCAGCCCCAGCATTTT
TRBV2	TRBJ2-3	TRBD1	21	-	CASTGSVGTGSPTASTDTQYF	TGTGCCAGCACCGGTTCGGTAGGGACAGGGTCGCCAACAGCCAGCACAGATACGCAGTATTTT
TRBV7-2	TRBJ2-7	TRBD2	15	-	CASSLGTSGPYEQYF	TGTGCCAGCAGCTTAGGGACTAGCGGGCCGTACGAGCAGTACTTC
TRBV5-1	TRBJ2-3	-	15	-	CASSLQGGGTDTQYF	TGCGCCTCCTCACTCCAGGGAGGTGGCACAGATACGCAGTATTTT
TRBV28	TRBJ2-3	TRBD1	15	-	CASSLGTGGTDTQYF	TGTGCCAGCAGTTTAGGGACAGGGGGCACAGATACGCAGTATTTT
TRBV7-9	TRBJ2-3	TRBD2	16	-	CASSQGLAGGTDTQYF	TGTGCCAGCAGCCAAGGACTAGCGGGGGGCACAGATACGCAGTATTTT
TRBV27	TRBJ2-7	TRBD2	17	once	CASSYASGRWGSYEQYF	TGTGCCAGCAGCTACGCTAGCGGGAGATGGGGCTCCTACGAGCAGTACTTC
TRBV12-1	TRBJ2-7	-	14	-	CASSSRTDGDEQYF	TGTGCCAGCAGCTCTAGGACAGACGGGGACGAGCAGTACTTC
TRBV4-3	TRBJ2-1	-	16	-	CASSPGWLAVYNEQFF	TGCGCCAGCAGCCCGGGATGGCTAGCTGTCTACAATGAGCAGTTCTTC
TRBV10-1	TRBJ2-7	TRBD2	15	-	CASSPVGGREYEQYF	TGCGCCAGCAGTCCCGTGGGAGGGAGGGAGTACGAGCAGTACTTC
TRBV27	TRBJ2-7	TRBD2	19	-	CASSLKLREGPPSSYEQYF	TGTGCCAGCAGTTTAAAGTTGCGGGAGGGCCCTCCGAGCTCCTACGAGCAGTACTTC
TRBV4-2	TRBJ1-6	-	16	few	CASSQDRTASGSPLHF	TGTGCCAGCAGCCAAGACAGGACAGCCTCGGGTTCACCCCTCCACTTT
TRBV9	TRBJ2-3	TRBD2	13	few	CASSSLAGDTQYF	TGTGCCAGCAGCTCCTTAGCGGGAGATACGCAGTATTTT
TRBV15	TRBJ2-4	TRBD1	22	-	CATSRDRRDRGRGGTDRNIQYF	TGTGCCACCAGCAGAGATCGGCGGGACAGGGGGCGCGGGGGAACGGATCGAAACATTCAGTACTTC
TRBV6-5	TRBJ1-1	-	15	-	CASSLQRGMNTEAFF	TGTGCCAGCAGTCTACAAAGAGGTATGAACACTGAAGCTTTCTTT
TRBV4-1	TRBJ1-2	-	16	-	CASSHRQWGERMGYTF	TGCGCCAGCAGCCATCGCCAGTGGGGGGAGAGAATGGGCTACACCTTC
TRBV10-2	TRBJ1-5	-	11	-	CASSESITQHF	TGCGCCAGCAGTGAGTCAATAACCCAGCATTTT
TRBV6-5	TRBJ1-1	-	15	-	CASLDFGTMNTEAFF	TGTGCCAGTCTTGATTTCGGTACGATGAACACTGAAGCTTTCTTT
TRBV19	TRBJ2-3	TRBD2	13	-	CASKAGGPDTQYF	TGTGCCAGTAAGGCGGGAGGACCAGATACGCAGTATTTT
TRBV7-3	TRBJ1-2	TRBD1	14	-	CASSPGQGYGGYTF	TGTGCCAGCAGCCCTGGACAGGGTTATGGTGGCTACACCTTC
TRBV28	TRBJ1-6	-	15	-	CASSLAGRGNSPLHF	TGTGCCAGCAGTTTAGCGGGGAGAGGAAATTCACCCCTCCACTTT
TRBV29-1	TRBJ2-7	TRBD1	13	-	CSVDRGSADEQYF	TGCAGCGTGGACAGGGGCTCCGCAGACGAGCAGTACTTC
TRBV7-8	TRBJ2-2	TRBD1	15	-	CASSQGQGAGGELFF	TGTGCCAGCAGCCAGGGACAGGGGGCTGGCGGGGAGCTGTTTTTT
TRBV6-5	TRBJ2-7	-	14	-	CASSYGGGHYEQYF	TGTGCCAGCAGTTATGGCGGCGGCCACTACGAGCAGTACTTC
TRBV7-6	TRBJ2-1	TRBD2	16	many	CASSPSSGRVHNEQFF	TGTGCCAGCAGCCCCTCTAGCGGGAGGGTCCACAATGAGCAGTTCTTC
TRBV19	TRBJ2-7	TRBD2	15	-	CASSQLADSSYEQYF	TGTGCCAGTAGCCAACTAGCGGATAGCTCCTACGAGCAGTACTTC
TRBV6-1	TRBJ1-5	TRBD1	17	-	CASSAALDRTGSLPQHF	TGTGCCAGCAGTGCGGCCCTCGACCGGACAGGGTCCTTACCCCAGCATTTT
TRBV6-5	TRBJ1-1	-	13	-	CASSYSALVEAFF	TGTGCCAGCAGTTACTCCGCGCTGGTTGAAGCTTTCTTT
TRBV7-3	TRBJ1-1	-	13	-	CASSLGATGEAFF	TGTGCCAGCAGCTTAGGTGCGACAGGTGAAGCTTTCTTT
TRBV5-6	TRBJ2-7	-	15	-	CASSLGVQGFYEQYF	TGTGCCAGCAGCTTGGGAGTCCAGGGCTTCTACGAGCAGTACTTC
TRBV2	TRBJ1-1	TRBD1	13	-	CASSRGSGTEAFF	TGTGCCAGCAGCAGGGGGTCCGGGACTGAAGCTTTCTTT
TRBV5-1	TRBJ2-7	TRBD2	13	few	CASSWEGNYEQYF	TGCGCCAGCAGCTGGGAGGGAAACTACGAGCAGTACTTC
TRBV7-9	TRBJ2-1	TRBD2	19	-	CASSTNPGLAGGKSNEQFF	TGTGCCAGCAGCACAAATCCGGGACTAGCGGGGGGGAAATCCAATGAGCAGTTCTTC
TRBV18	TRBJ1-2	-	15	-	CASSLLDSRNYGYTF	TGTGCCAGCTCACTATTGGACAGCCGGAACTATGGCTACACCTTC
TRBV6-5	TRBJ1-5	-	15	-	CASRGQAFSNQPQHF	TGTGCCAGCAGGGGGCAGGCTTTTAGCAATCAGCCCCAGCATTTT
TRBV3-1/TRBV3-2	TRBJ1-4	-	15	-	CASSQGGSLNEKLFF	TGTGCCAGCAGCCAAGGGGGCAGCCTTAATGAAAAACTGTTTTTT
TRBV28	TRBJ1-5	TRBD1	15	-	CASSSHRGRNQPQHF	TGTGCCAGCAGTTCCCACAGGGGGCGAAATCAGCCCCAGCATTTT